The 32 T cell receptor beta chains reported below all come from one sample, sequenced in a study of T-cell memory formation after mild COVID-19. Each CDR3 protein gets one entry after TCRdb re-called the 5' RACE reads with MiXCR. Among around 400,000 distinct CDR3 sequences, roughly a quarter were seen once, and the ten largest hold around 8.1%. Sequenced sample: PBMCs or a T cell subset sorted from them (not recorded which). These TCRs come from an adult woman who had mild COVID-19 (a few samples of this study predate the infection). Cell type and time point are not known.

This clonotype was recorded a few times. The chain links TRBV29-1 to TRBJ2-1; 7 bases match TRBD1. Looked up from germline, CDR1 is SQVTM and CDR2 is ANQGSEA. The CDR3 spans 11 residues. Trimming cost V 6 bases and J 10 bases; bases outside gene matches: 6. The CDR3 DNA reads as TGCAGCGTAGAGACACAGGGGGAGCAGTTCTTC. This codes for CSVETQGEQFF.

The rearrangement uses TRBV10-3 and TRBJ2-5; no clear D. CDR1 and CDR2 from the germline V gene are ENHRY and SYGVKD. Trimming removed 2 bases at V and 2 bases at J, with 9 bases between. This CDR3 comprises 14 residues. In DNA form, the CDR3 reads TGTGCCATCAGTGAGCCGGGTTATCAAGAGACCCAGTACTTC. This encodes CAISEPGYQETQYF.

This clonotype was recorded only once. The J gene is TRBJ2-7, the V gene TRBV6-5, with D tentatively TRBD1 or TRBD2 (5 bases each). V lost 4 bases to trimming and J lost 6 bases, with 19 bases between them. CDR3 length: 15 amino acids. Looked up from germline, CDR1 is MNHEY and CDR2 is SVGAGI. The CDR3 here is CASSSWQGAGGEQYF. The CDR3 DNA sequence: TGTGCCAGCAGTTCATGGCAGGGAGCTGGCGGCGAGCAGTACTTC.

This chain connects TRBV5-1 to TRBJ1-4; possible D gene TRBD1, 6 bases. This CDR3 has 17 amino acids. Trimming cost V 4 bases and J 5 bases, with 21 bases left between them. CDR1 and CDR2 (germline): SGHRS, YFSETQ. The CDR3 spells CASSPGTLDWGNEKLFF. The DNA of the CDR3 is TGCGCCAGCAGCCCCGGGACACTCGACTGGGGGAATGAAAAACTGTTTTTT.

In its sample, this clonotype was seen a few times. The gene calls are TRBV12-3 or TRBV12-4 and TRBJ2-7; D is possibly TRBD2 (7 bases). CDR3 length: 15 amino acids. The germline V and J ends were trimmed by 6 bases and 0 bases, with 15 bases remaining between them. For the CDR3, the DNA is TGTGCCAGCAGCCCTCGGGGGGCCGGCTCCTACGAGCAGTACTTC. Its translation is CASSPRGAGSYEQYF.

This clonotype occurred many times. The V gene is TRBV2, the J gene TRBJ2-1, with D perhaps matching TRBD2 (6 bases). V was trimmed by 1 base and J by 7 bases, leaving 17 bases between them. The CDR3 length is 16 residues. Germline CDR1 SNHLY, CDR2 FYNNEI. CDR3 sequence reads: CASSEGVAGRRNEQFF. In DNA form, the CDR3 reads TGTGCCAGCAGTGAAGGGGTAGCCGGGAGAAGAAATGAGCAGTTCTTC.

The V call is TRBV21-1, the J call TRBJ1-1; TRBD1, as called in the table, went unchecked against the DNA. TRBV21-1 counts as a pseudogene. The CDR3 is 15 residues long. CDR3 nucleotides: TGTGCCAGCAGCCCGGGACAGGGGGTATACACTGAAGCTTTCTTT. It codes for CASSPGQGVYTEAFF.

The rearrangement links TRBV15 to TRBJ2-1; TRBD2 aligns across 9 bases. This CDR3 region has 15 residues. Germline loops: CDR1 LNHNV, CDR2 YYDKDF (reference sequence). J was trimmed by 12 bases and V by 0 bases; bases with no gene match: 9. The DNA for the CDR3 is TGTGCCACCAGCAGAGATATAGCGGGGGTTGAGGTGCAGTTCTTC. This gives the protein CATSRDIAGVEVQFF.

This rearrangement joins TRBV11-2 to TRBJ2-3; D might be TRBD1 (6 bases). CDR1 and CDR2 (germline): SGHAT, FQNNGV. The V and J ends lost 4 bases and 9 bases respectively, with 20 bases between them. The CDR3 spans 15 residues. The CDR3 protein is CASSSLRGRGETQYF. The DNA for the CDR3 is TGTGCCAGCAGCTCACTTAGGGGGAGAGGGGAGACGCAGTATTTT.

The V call is TRBV9, the J call TRBJ1-2, with TRBD1 as a possible D gene (5 bases). Germline-derived CDR1 and CDR2 are SGDLS and YYNGEE. The CDR3 extends over 15 amino acids. V lost 4 bases to trimming and J lost 6 bases, with 19 bases between them. In DNA form, the CDR3 reads TGTGCCAGCAGCCCACAGGAGCCCGGGGAAAATGGCTACACCTTC. Amino acid sequence: CASSPQEPGENGYTF.

This clonotype was seen only a few times. The genes are TRBV20-1 and TRBJ2-7; tentative D call: TRBD2 (6 bases). Germline CDR1 DFQATT, CDR2 SNEGSKA (reference sequence). This CDR3 is 14 amino acids long. Trimming left V 0 bases short and J 5 bases short, with 14 bases between. CDR3 residues: CSARERGIGHEQYF. The DNA of the CDR3 is TGCAGTGCTAGAGAACGGGGGATCGGCCACGAGCAGTACTTC.

This clonotype was observed many times. The chain joins TRBV15 to TRBJ2-7; D uncertain. This CDR3 comprises 13 residues. CDR1 LNHNV and CDR2 YYDKDF come from the germline V gene (reference sequence). V lost 3 bases and J lost 3, with 9 bases in between. The CDR3, as DNA: TGTGCCACCAGCAGGGACGGAGACTACGAGCAGTACTTC. It codes for CATSRDGDYEQYF.

The CDR3 DNA follows: TGTGCCAGCAGCGTCGGGGACAGGGGCTACGAGCAGTACTTC. Amino acid sequence: CASSVGDRGYEQYF. The chain combines TRBV9 with TRBJ2-7; the match to TRBD1 covers 10 bases. Germline trimming cut 2 bases from V and 3 bases from J; bases unmatched to any gene: 2. Germline values: CDR1 SGDLS, CDR2 YYNGEE. The CDR3 is 14 residues long. Full variable domain (missing parts from reference TRBV9 and TRBJ2-7): DSGVTQTPKHLITATGQRVTLRCSPRSGDLSVYWYQQSLDQGLQFLIQYYNGEERAKGNILERFSAQQFPDLHSELNLSSLELGDSALYFCASSVGDRGYEQYFGPGTRLTVT.

This clonotype was detected only a few times. The chain links TRBV18 to TRBJ1-1, with 7 bases aligning to TRBD1. The CDR3 has 14 amino acids. CDR1 is KGHSH, CDR2 LQKENI, per germline. The trim removed 5 bases at V and 1 base at J, leaving 4 bases unmatched. The CDR3 DNA follows: TGTGCCAGCTCAGTACAGGGGCAGAACACTGAAGCTTTCTTT. Its translation: CASSVQGQNTEAFF.

CDR3 region: CSARDVMGTEAFF. The CDR3, as DNA: TGCAGTGCTAGAGATGTAATGGGCACTGAAGCTTTCTTT. The chain recombines TRBV20-1 with TRBJ1-1; D not certain. Trimming left V 0 bases short and J 4 bases short, with 9 bases between. The CDR3 has 13 amino acids. Looked up from germline, CDR1 is DFQATT and CDR2 is SNEGSKA (reference sequence).

Remarks on this clonotype: A much larger clone sits a single nucleotide away, making a read error possible. The chain recombines TRBV12-3 or TRBV12-4 with TRBJ2-3, with 8 bases that match TRBD2. The length of the CDR3 is 15 residues. V lost 5 bases to trimming and J lost 1 base; unmatched junction nucleotides: 5. The CDR3 DNA reads as TGTGCCAGCAGTCCGACTAGCGTGGGCACAGATACGCAGTATTTT. Translated: CASSPTSVGTDTQYF.

This clonotype occurred a few times. The V call is TRBV5-5, the J call TRBJ1-2; 7 bases map to TRBD1. The V gene's germline CDR1 is SGHKS and CDR2 YYEKEE (reference sequence). V lost 1 base to trimming and J lost 5 bases; unmatched junction nucleotides: 14. The length of the CDR3 is 17 residues. CDR3 DNA sequence: TGTGCCAGCAGCTTGCTCGTGGGTTCGGCAGGGGGGTATGGCTACACCTTC. Translated, it gives CASSLLVGSAGGYGYTF.

Only one count was recorded for this clonotype. This chain joins TRBV20-1 and TRBJ1-6, with 7 bases lining up with TRBD1. V shed 5 bases, J shed 9 bases, and the junction held 7 bases outside the gene matches. Germline CDR1 and CDR2: DFQATT and SNEGSKA (reference sequence). This CDR3 is 13 amino acids long. The CDR3 loop reads CSAWDSRSSPLHF. The CDR3 DNA sequence: TGCAGTGCTTGGGACAGTCGGAGTTCACCCCTCCACTTT.

CDR3 DNA sequence: TGTGCCAGCAGTCGACACTCAACTAATGAAAAACTGTTTTTT. Its translation is CASSRHSTNEKLFF. This chain uses TRBV6-2 or TRBV6-3 with TRBJ1-4, with no clear D. The V and J ends lost 5 bases and 0 bases respectively, with 7 bases between them. The V gene's germline CDR1 is MNHEY and CDR2 SVGEGT. The CDR3 is made up of 14 amino acids.

This clonotype was seen only a few times. The V call is TRBV5-1, the J call TRBJ2-6, with D uncertain. Germline V gives CDR1 SGHRS, CDR2 YFSETQ. CDR3 length equals 19 residues. Deletions cut 3 bases from V and 2 bases from J, with 21 bases between. The DNA for the CDR3 is TGCGCCAGCAGCTCAAGACGGGTCGCTCCTTCCCCTGGGGCCAACGTCCTGACTTTC. It is translated as CASSSRRVAPSPGANVLTF.

This clonotype was observed a single time. V gene TRBV15 combines with J gene TRBJ2-7; 12 nucleotides agree with TRBD2. This CDR3 has 16 amino acids. The junction had 8 bases not matched to a gene; V was cut back by 2 bases and J by 6 bases. CDR1 LNHNV and CDR2 YYDKDF come from the germline V gene (reference sequence). CDR3 DNA: TGTGCCACCAGCAGAACCCCATCGACTAGCGGGGGCGAGCAGTACTTC. Residues: CATSRTPSTSGGEQYF.

The J gene is TRBJ1-1, the V gene TRBV4-1, with a weak D call TRBD1 (5 bases). Trimming took off 3 bases at V and 3 bases at J, with 14 bases between the two ends. Germline V gene data show CDR1 as MGHRA and CDR2 as YSYEKL. CDR3 length: 15 residues. CDR3 residues: CASSHSRVGDTEAFF. Written as DNA, the CDR3 is TGCGCCAGCAGCCACTCCAGGGTGGGGGACACTGAAGCTTTCTTT.

This clonotype was seen only a few times. The rearrangement links TRBV7-8 to TRBJ2-3; 14 nucleotides match TRBD2. V shed 3 bases and J 2 bases; nucleotides not matched to a gene: 4. The CDR3 extends over 17 amino acids. From germline, CDR1 is SGHVS and CDR2 FQNEAQ. CDR3 in amino acids: CASSFGTSGGTTDTQYF. Here the CDR3 DNA reads TGTGCCAGCAGCTTCGGGACTAGCGGGGGTACCACAGATACGCAGTATTTT.

This clonotype was found a few times. The chain recombines TRBV5-1 with TRBJ2-7, with a weak D call TRBD1 (6 bases). V lost 5 bases and J lost 5, with 14 bases in between. Germline V lookup: CDR1 SGHRS, CDR2 YFSETQ. This CDR3 region has 13 residues. In DNA form, the CDR3 reads TGCGCCAGCAGTAATAAAGGACAGCACGAGCAGTACTTC. This encodes CASSNKGQHEQYF.

This clonotype came up a few times. This chain uses TRBV7-2 with TRBJ1-1; D uncertain. There are 15 residues in the CDR3. Trimming removed 6 bases from V and 0 bases from J, with 14 bases in between. Germline V gene sequence: CDR1 SGHTA, CDR2 FQGNSA. CDR3 coding DNA: TGTGCCAGCAGTCACAACCGGGCCGTGAACACTGAAGCTTTCTTT. Its protein product is CASSHNRAVNTEAFF.

J is TRBJ1-2 and V is TRBV6-6; 8 positions match TRBD1. The CDR3 loop spans 15 amino acids. The V segment lost 2 bases and the J segment 7 bases; nucleotides outside the gene matches: 9. Germline V gene lookup returns CDR1 MNHNY and CDR2 SVGAGI (reference sequence). CDR3 DNA: TGTGCCAGCAGTTACGACAGGGGATTGTCGGGTGGCTACACCTTC. This encodes CASSYDRGLSGGYTF.

V and J are TRBV24-1 and TRBJ2-4; TRBD1 agrees at 7 bases. This CDR3 region has 13 residues. The germline V gene encodes CDR1 KGHDR and CDR2 SFDVKD. V shed 3 bases and J 7 bases; nucleotides not matched to a gene: 2. CDR3 nucleotides: TGTGCCACCAGTGATACAGGGGTGAACATTCAGTACTTC. It codes for CATSDTGVNIQYF.

This clonotype was seen a handful of times. The genes are TRBV30 and TRBJ2-7; TRBD1 aligns across 7 bases. CDR3 length: 15 residues. The J segment lost 6 bases and the V segment lost 5 bases, leaving 16 bases of the junction unmatched. Germline CDR1 reads GTSNPN; CDR2 reads SVGIG (reference sequence). Written as DNA, the CDR3 is TGTGCCTGGCATACGAAGGGGGCGGTATCCGCCGAGCAGTACTTC. Translation: CAWHTKGAVSAEQYF.

The J gene is TRBJ1-6, the V gene TRBV9; D gene ambiguous. V was clipped by 0 bases and J by 9 bases, with 10 bases between them. Germline CDR1 is SGDLS and CDR2 is YYNGEE. This CDR3 has 14 residues. The CDR3 DNA sequence: TGTGCCAGCAGCGTAGACGTCAGAGGTTCACCCCTCCACTTT. Its protein product is CASSVDVRGSPLHF.

The gene calls are TRBV5-1 and TRBJ2-7, with 7 bases aligning to TRBD1. CDR1 and CDR2 from the germline V gene are SGHRS and YFSETQ. CDR3 length: 14 amino acids. J gave up 4 bases and V 0 bases, and 4 bases lay outside the gene matches. CDR3 sequence: CASSLEGQSYEQYF. The CDR3 DNA follows: TGCGCCAGCAGCTTGGAGGGACAGTCTTACGAGCAGTACTTC.

A few counts support this clonotype. This sequence joins TRBV5-1 and TRBJ2-3; 11 bases match TRBD2. CDR3 length: 17 amino acids. The J segment lost 2 bases and the V segment lost 0 bases, leaving 5 bases of the junction unmatched. Germline V gives CDR1 SGHRS, CDR2 YFSETQ. The CDR3 region has the DNA TGCGCCAGCAGCTTGGGACTAGCGGGATTAACCACAGATACGCAGTATTTT. It translates to CASSLGLAGLTTDTQYF.

The chain has TRBV7-9 and TRBJ1-5; D possibly corresponds to TRBD1 (6 bases). The length of the CDR3 is 19 residues. Germline CDR1 and CDR2: SEHNR and FQNEAQ (reference sequence). V was cut by 4 bases and J by 0 bases, with 22 bases left in between. The CDR3 DNA is TGTGCCAGCAGCTCCCGTGATCGGGGGCGATATTATAGCAATCAGCCCCAGCATTTT. Amino acids: CASSSRDRGRYYSNQPQHF.